The next 30 T cell receptor beta chains were all read from a single sample in a study of blood T cell repertoires in COVID-19. Libraries were prepared by immunoSEQ multiplex PCR; TCRdb keeps only in-frame clonotypes and omits some of them. The data show over 200,000 clones, around four fifths seen once. Material: peripheral blood. The receptors derive from a middle-aged man with active or convalescent COVID-19.

The CDR3 protein is CASSSGLAGTRFYEQYF. The CDR3, as DNA: TGTGCCAGCAGCTCGGGACTAGCGGGAACCCGATTCTACGAGCAGTACTTC. The chain recombines TRBV3-1 (or the pseudogene TRBV3-2) with TRBJ2-7; 13 nucleotides align to TRBD2. The V gene's germline CDR1 is LGHDT and CDR2 YNNKEL (reference sequence). The V and J ends lost 5 bases and 3 bases, in that order; junction bases with no gene match: 10. The CDR3 runs 17 residues.

This chain connects TRBV19 to TRBJ2-1; 7 positions match TRBD1. The V gene's germline CDR1 is LNHDA and CDR2 SQIVND (reference sequence). Trimming cost V 10 bases and J 7 bases; bases outside gene matches: 7. The CDR3 loop spans 12 amino acids. The CDR3 nucleotides are TGTGCCACCCAGGGACAGAAAAATGAGCAGTTCTTC. It encodes CATQGQKNEQFF.

This sequence joins TRBV6-5 and TRBJ1-2, with TRBD1 as a possible D gene (5 bases). Trimming took off 7 bases at V and 6 bases at J, with 12 bases between the two ends. CDR3 length equals 12 residues. The germline gives CDR1 MNHEY, CDR2 SVGAGI. The CDR3: CASTAGSDGYTF. CDR3 bases: TGTGCCAGCACCGCAGGGTCAGATGGCTACACCTTC.

A single count supports this clone. This chain connects TRBV4-3 to TRBJ2-1, with D hard to call. The CDR3 runs 12 residues. V was clipped by 6 bases and J by 4 bases, with 7 bases between them. From germline, CDR1 is LGHNA and CDR2 YSLEER. Here the CDR3 DNA reads TGCGCCAGCAGTCCCAATTACAATGAGCAGTTCTTC. The encoded protein is CASSPNYNEQFF.

This clone was detected a few times. V is TRBV14 and J is TRBJ1-2, with TRBD1 matching over 7 bases. The trim removed 6 bases at V and 3 bases at J, leaving 1 base unmatched. The CDR3 is 12 amino acids. Germline V CDR1 and CDR2: SGHDN, FVKESK. In nucleotides, the CDR3 is TGTGCCAGCAGTACAGGGGACTATGGCTACACCTTC. This encodes CASSTGDYGYTF.

The count of this clone is one. The CDR3 here is CASSSRGLGAFF. The CDR3 DNA is TGTGCCAGCAGTTCCAGGGGGCTGGGGGCTTTCTTT. The V and J genes are TRBV12-3 or TRBV12-4 and TRBJ1-1; 8 bases are a match to TRBD1. J lost 11 bases, V lost 4 bases, and 6 bases had no gene match. This CDR3 has 12 residues.

This chain connects TRBV7-8 to TRBJ2-5; D gene unclear. Trimming pared 4 bases from V and 1 base from J, leaving 10 bases between. Germline V gene data show CDR1 as SGHVS and CDR2 as FQNEAQ. The CDR3 has 14 residues. CDR3 coding DNA: TGTGCCAGCAGCTACTTATACCTCCAAGAGACCCAGTACTTC. Protein product: CASSYLYLQETQYF.

This chain uses TRBV15 with TRBJ1-3; 7 nucleotides agree with TRBD1. The CDR3 loop spans 15 amino acids. J gave up 6 bases and V 0 bases, and 5 bases lay outside the gene matches. CDR1 is LNHNV and CDR2 is YYDKDF in the germline V gene (reference sequence). In nucleotides, the CDR3 is TGTGCCACCAGCAGAGACCCAGGGGGTCAAAACACCATATATTTT. Amino acid sequence: CATSRDPGGQNTIYF.

The rearrangement links TRBV6-5 to TRBJ1-2; D ambiguous. Trimming pared 0 bases from V and 8 bases from J, leaving 7 bases between. CDR1 is MNHEY and CDR2 is SVGAGI in the germline V gene. This CDR3 spans 12 amino acids. Here the CDR3 reads CASSYSTGGYTF. As DNA, the CDR3 is TGTGCCAGCAGTTACTCGACCGGGGGCTACACCTTC.

V usage is TRBV7-8 and J usage is TRBJ1-1; 12 bases fit TRBD1. The germline gives CDR1 SGHVS, CDR2 FQNEAQ. The CDR3 extends over 15 amino acids. Trimming took 5 bases from V and 2 from J; bases not matched to a gene: 3. Here the CDR3 reads CASSIGTGGNTEAFF. The CDR3 DNA follows: TGTGCCAGCAGCATAGGGACAGGGGGCAACACTGAAGCTTTCTTT.

V is TRBV12-5 and J is TRBJ1-4, with a tentative D call TRBD1 (6 bases). V lost 7 bases, J lost 3 bases, and 15 bases lay in between. The germline V gene encodes CDR1 LGHNT and CDR2 FRNRAP. CDR3 size: 15 residues. The CDR3 DNA sequence: TGTGCTAGTGCCCCAGGACAGCAACCTAATGAAAAACTGTTTTTT. Amino acids: CASAPGQQPNEKLFF.

This chain links TRBV11-2 with TRBJ1-2, with no clear D. CDR3 length equals 14 residues. CDR1 is SGHAT, CDR2 FQNNGV, per germline. V shed 4 bases and J shed 8 bases, with 17 bases lying between them. CDR3 in DNA: TGTGCCAGCAGCTCAACCCTCGGAATGGGCGGCTACACCTTC. Translation: CASSSTLGMGGYTF.

This clone was found a few times. The chain has TRBV7-2 and TRBJ2-2; weak D call: TRBD2 (6 bases). V was clipped by 5 bases and J by 7 bases, with 14 bases between them. Germline assignment: CDR1 SGHTA and CDR2 FQGNSA. This CDR3 has 14 amino acids. The CDR3 spells CASSLVGGGGELFF. In DNA, the CDR3 is TGTGCCAGCAGCCTCGTTGGGGGAGGCGGGGAGCTGTTTTTT.

The CDR3 is CASSQGRGSGRDTQYF. CDR3 nucleotide sequence: TGCGCCAGCAGCCAAGGCCGGGGGAGCGGGAGAGATACGCAGTATTTT. This sequence joins TRBV4-1 and TRBJ2-3, with 8 bases aligning to TRBD2. Germline assignment: CDR1 MGHRA and CDR2 YSYEKL. The CDR3 covers 16 residues. The V and J ends lost 1 base and 5 bases, in that order; junction bases with no gene match: 8.

The V gene is TRBV25-1, the J gene TRBJ1-1; no clear D. Trimming removed 8 bases from V and 4 bases from J, with 11 bases in between. The CDR3 sequence is 12 residues long. CDR1 is MGHDK and CDR2 is SYGVNS in the germline V gene. CDR3 sequence: CASGQRVTEAFF. Here the CDR3 DNA reads TGTGCCAGCGGGCAGAGGGTCACTGAAGCTTTCTTT.

The V gene is TRBV6-5, the J gene TRBJ2-3; D may be TRBD2 (5 bases). Trimming stripped 5 bases from V and 2 bases from J, with 11 bases between. The CDR3 is 14 amino acids. Germline values: CDR1 MNHEY, CDR2 SVGAGI. DNA for the CDR3: TGTGCCAGCAGTCCGGGATCTAACACAGATACGCAGTATTTT. Translated, it gives CASSPGSNTDTQYF.

V usage is TRBV24-1 and J usage is TRBJ1-5; 8 bases match TRBD1. V was clipped by 4 bases and J by 0 bases; unmatched bases: 10. CDR1 is KGHDR, CDR2 SFDVKD, per germline. The CDR3 consists of 18 residues. CDR3 sequence reads: CATSDSRDRRDSNQPQHF. In DNA form, the CDR3 reads TGTGCCACCAGTGACTCCAGGGACAGGAGAGATAGCAATCAGCCCCAGCATTTT.

The J gene is TRBJ2-5, the V gene TRBV6-6, with 8 bases fitting TRBD2. This CDR3 is 13 amino acids long. Unmatched junction bases numbered 6, after V lost 7 bases and J lost 5 bases. Germline V lookup: CDR1 MNHNY, CDR2 SVGAGI (reference sequence). CDR3 sequence: CASKAGGLETQYF. The CDR3 bases are TGTGCCAGCAAGGCGGGAGGCCTGGAGACCCAGTACTTC.

This rearrangement joins TRBV5-1 to TRBJ2-2; no clear D gene. Germline assignment: CDR1 SGHRS and CDR2 YFSETQ. This CDR3 region has 13 residues. Deletions cut 2 bases from V and 11 bases from J, with 13 bases between. The CDR3: CASSFAQQDELFF. As DNA, the CDR3 is TGCGCCAGCAGCTTTGCACAGCAAGATGAGCTGTTTTTT.

The chain employs TRBV5-1 and TRBJ2-3; the D gene is possibly TRBD2 (6 bases). The CDR3 runs 14 residues. V gave up 7 bases and J gave up 5 bases, with 17 bases separating them. Germline V gene data show CDR1 as SGHRS and CDR2 as YFSETQ. The CDR3 sequence is CASSPGRGGDTQYF. For the CDR3, the DNA is TGCGCCAGCTCGCCCGGGCGGGGCGGAGATACGCAGTATTTT.

The chain joins TRBV14 to TRBJ2-1; no definite D call. CDR1 is SGHDN and CDR2 is FVKESK in the germline V gene. The CDR3 runs to 16 residues. V dropped 1 base and J dropped 2 bases, with 12 bases sitting between them. This CDR3 reads CASSQVRAITYNEQFF. The CDR3 DNA reads as TGTGCCAGCAGCCAAGTGCGAGCTATAACCTACAATGAGCAGTTCTTC.

V and J are TRBV10-3 and TRBJ1-6; 8 positions match TRBD1. Germline V lookup: CDR1 ENHRY, CDR2 SYGVKD. The CDR3 is 13 amino acids. The junction had 3 bases not matched to a gene; V was cut back by 8 bases and J by 6 bases. The CDR3 coding sequence is TGTGCCATCCAGGGGGCAGGTAATTCACCCCTCCACTTT. It yields the protein CAIQGAGNSPLHF.

This clone occurred once. The gene calls are TRBV7-2 and TRBJ2-7; 7 bases agree with TRBD2. CDR1 SGHTA and CDR2 FQGNSA come from the germline V gene. The CDR3 length is 14 residues. The V segment lost 3 bases and the J segment 6 bases; nucleotides outside the gene matches: 8. DNA of the CDR3: TGTGCCAGCAGCTTGAGGCGGGAGAGGAGCGAGCAGTACTTC. This encodes CASSLRRERSEQYF.

V is TRBV7-2 and J is TRBJ1-4, with D hard to call. The CDR3 has 14 residues. Germline V gene lookup returns CDR1 SGHTA and CDR2 FQGNSA. The germline V and J ends were trimmed by 4 bases and 7 bases, with 13 bases remaining between them. CDR3 protein: CASSSLVSGEKLFF. CDR3 coding DNA: TGTGCCAGCAGCTCGCTGGTCAGTGGTGAAAAACTGTTTTTT.

The chain links TRBV13 to TRBJ2-7; D possibly corresponds to TRBD2 (5 bases). The V and J ends lost 1 base and 1 base respectively, with 11 bases between them. CDR3 length equals 15 residues. From germline, CDR1 is PRHDT and CDR2 FYEKMQ (reference sequence). CDR3 bases: TGTGCCAGCAGCTTAGATTCAGAGGGTTCCTACGAGCAGTACTTC. As protein: CASSLDSEGSYEQYF.

This chain joins TRBV7-9 and TRBJ1-2; TRBD1 is a possible D gene (6 bases). This CDR3 is 14 amino acids long. Trimming pared 5 bases from V and 8 bases from J, leaving 18 bases between. CDR1 and CDR2 (germline): SEHNR, FQNEAQ (reference sequence). CDR3 nucleotide sequence: TGTGCCAGCAGCACATCCCAGGGGTCCGACGGCTACACCTTC. This translates into CASSTSQGSDGYTF. The full variable domain, rest sourced from reference TRBV7-9 and TRBJ1-2, is DTGVSQNPRHKITKRGQNVTFRCDPISEHNRLYWYRQTLGQGPEFLTYFQNEAQLEKSRLLSDRFSAERPKGSFSTLEIQRTEQGDSAMYLCASSTSQGSDGYTFGSGTRLTVV.

The chain recombines TRBV12-3 or TRBV12-4 with TRBJ1-1; D remains unclear. Trimming took 3 bases from V and 7 from J, leaving 9 bases between them. CDR3 length: 12 amino acids. The CDR3 sequence is CASSFVFVEAFF. CDR3 coding DNA: TGTGCCAGCAGTTTCGTATTCGTTGAAGCTTTCTTT.

This rearrangement joins TRBV5-1 to TRBJ2-5; TRBD2 matches at 13 bases. The CDR3 totals 15 residues. V was pared by 6 bases and J by 4 bases, with 6 bases of the junction left unmatched. Germline CDR1 is SGHRS and CDR2 is YFSETQ. The CDR3 nucleotides read TGCGCCAGCAAGACTAGCGGGGGGCTTGGAGAGACCCAGTACTTC. Translated: CASKTSGGLGETQYF. The variable domain in full, completed from reference TRBV5-1 and TRBJ2-5, reads KAGVTQTPRYLIKTRGQQVTLSCSPISGHRSVSWYQQTPGQGLQFLFEYFSETQRNKGNFPGRFSGRQFSNSRSEMNVSTLELGDSALYLCASKTSGGLGETQYFGPGTRLLVL.

J is TRBJ1-6 and V is TRBV10-2, with 8 bases that match TRBD1. Germline lookup yields CDR1 WSHSY and CDR2 SAAADI. V shed 0 bases, J shed 10 bases, and the junction held 5 bases outside the gene matches. The CDR3 length is 15 residues. The CDR3 spells CASSESTGATSPLHF. The DNA of the CDR3 is TGCGCCAGCAGTGAGTCGACAGGGGCCACGTCACCCCTCCACTTT.

The table lists this clone with a count of one. V gene TRBV19 combines with J gene TRBJ1-2; 8 positions match TRBD1. Germline CDR1 and CDR2: LNHDA and SQIVND (reference sequence). V was pared by 4 bases and J by 3 bases, with 10 bases of the junction left unmatched. The CDR3 covers 16 residues. The CDR3 sequence is CASSRQNTGGYYGYTF. CDR3 in DNA: TGTGCCAGTAGTAGGCAGAATACAGGGGGTTACTATGGCTACACCTTC.